One and the same sample provided the 27 T cell receptor beta chains below, sequenced in a study of beta chain features in type 1 diabetes. Overall study results and limits: Shortening that was moderate but significant affected the TCRB CDR3s of Type 1 diabetes patients in all four CD4+ subsets.

Sequenced material consisted of expressed TCRB transcripts (all of the isolated RNA was reverse transcribed). Using immunoSEQ multiplex PCR, the repertoire was profiled, and TCRdb retains in-frame clones only, with some absent. The sample includes around 690,000 clones, around an eighth of them seen just once. Antigens for these TCRs are unknown. The specimen was naive CD4+ T cells from blood. The source of these receptors is a man aged 25 to 45 with type 1 diabetes.

The CDR3 DNA sequence: TGTGCCAGCAGTATAGGCCACGGCGGGGCCCCAGATACGCAGTATTTT. Residues: CASSIGHGGAPDTQYF. The genes are TRBV13 and TRBJ2-3; possible D gene TRBD2, 6 bases. The CDR3 extends over 16 amino acids. V was trimmed by 6 bases and J by 4 bases, leaving 20 bases between them. Germline CDR1 is PRHDT and CDR2 is FYEKMQ (reference sequence).

This clone was seen a handful of times. The DNA for the CDR3 is TGCGCCAGCAGCCAAGTAACAGGCCATGGCTACACCTTC. It codes for CASSQVTGHGYTF. The chain is built from TRBV4-3 and TRBJ1-2; D is possibly TRBD1 (5 bases). The V end was cut by 1 base, the J end by 6 bases, with 9 bases between. Germline CDR1 LGHNA, CDR2 YSLEER. This CDR3 comprises 13 residues.

This clone was seen only a few times. This chain links TRBV7-9 with TRBJ1-6; D is possibly TRBD1 (6 bases). Germline V gives CDR1 SEHNR, CDR2 FQNEAQ (reference sequence). Trimming took 5 bases from V and 8 from J, leaving 19 bases between them. CDR3 length: 16 residues. CDR3 residues: CASSPHPQGRDSPLHF. The CDR3 DNA sequence: TGTGCCAGCAGCCCACATCCCCAGGGGCGGGATTCACCCCTCCACTTT.

This clone occurred a few times. The chain is built from TRBV4-2 and TRBJ2-1; no reliable D call. Between the trimmed V and J ends, which lost 3 bases and 0 bases, there was a span of 9 bases. This CDR3 contains 15 residues. Germline CDR1 LGHNA, CDR2 YNFKEQ. The CDR3 DNA reads as TGTGCCAGCAGCCAGGTGCTAAGCTCCTACAATGAGCAGTTCTTC. This translates into CASSQVLSSYNEQFF.

The V and J genes are TRBV6-6 and TRBJ2-5, with 10 nucleotides matching TRBD2. Germline V gives CDR1 MNHNY, CDR2 SVGAGI (reference sequence). This CDR3 has 16 amino acids. Trimming at V came to 5 bases and at J to 5 bases, leaving 11 bases not matched to a gene. CDR3 amino acids: CASSQREGNTGETQYF. The CDR3 DNA sequence: TGTGCCAGCAGTCAGCGGGAGGGTAATACTGGGGAGACCCAGTACTTC.

The rearrangement uses TRBV18 and TRBJ2-7; 10 nucleotides agree with TRBD1. J was trimmed by 5 bases and V by 6 bases; bases with no gene match: 10. The CDR3 spans 15 residues. CDR1 KGHSH and CDR2 LQKENI come from the germline V gene. CDR3 coding DNA: TGTGCCAGCTCCGCGGGACAGGGGAGTGTCGACGAGCAGTACTTC. It yields the protein CASSAGQGSVDEQYF. The entire variable domain, with the rest obtained from reference TRBV18 and TRBJ2-7, is as follows: NAGVMQNPRHLVRRRGQEARLRCSPMKGHSHVYWYRQLPEEGLKFMVYLQKENIIDESGMPKERFSAEFPKEGPSILRIQQVVRGDSAAYFCASSAGQGSVDEQYFGPGTRLTVT.

V usage is TRBV5-1 and J usage is TRBJ2-7; a possible D gene is TRBD2 (9 bases). Germline assignment: CDR1 SGHRS and CDR2 YFSETQ. The CDR3 is 16 amino acids. V was pared by 7 bases and J by 0 bases, with 20 bases between. The CDR3 DNA is TGCGCCAGCGGGACAGGAGGACTAGCGAACTCCTACGAGCAGTACTTC. It specifies CASGTGGLANSYEQYF.

The chain combines TRBV6-5 with TRBJ2-1; TRBD2 matches at 10 bases. Germline-derived CDR1 and CDR2 are MNHEY and SVGAGI. V lost 7 bases to trimming and J lost 0 bases; unmatched junction nucleotides: 3. This CDR3 has 15 amino acids. As DNA, the CDR3 is TGTGCCAGCACCGGACTAGCGGACTCCTACAATGAGCAGTTCTTC. Translation gives CASTGLADSYNEQFF.

The CDR3 DNA sequence: TGTGCCAGCAGTGAAGCGGAGGGGGGCAAAAACATTCAGTACTTC. Its protein product is CASSEAEGGKNIQYF. The chain employs TRBV2 and TRBJ2-4; the D gene could be TRBD1 or TRBD2 (6 bases each). The CDR3 totals 15 residues. V was cut by 0 bases and J by 3 bases, with 9 bases left in between. The germline gives CDR1 SNHLY, CDR2 FYNNEI.

This clone was detected a few times. The chain carries TRBV29-1 and TRBJ2-2; TRBD2 aligns across 7 bases. Germline loops: CDR1 SQVTM, CDR2 ANQGSEA. Trimming at V came to 7 bases and at J to 6 bases, leaving 8 bases not matched to a gene. CDR3 length: 13 residues. This CDR3 is CSALGLLAGELFF. Here the CDR3 DNA reads TGCAGCGCCTTGGGACTACTGGCCGGGGAGCTGTTTTTT.

This clone has a handful of counts. V gene TRBV9 combines with J gene TRBJ2-3; the match to TRBD2 covers 7 bases. CDR3 length: 15 residues. The V and J ends lost 1 base and 6 bases, in that order; junction bases with no gene match: 8. Germline CDR1 and CDR2: SGDLS and YYNGEE. The CDR3 reads CASSVSPAGVDTQYF. The DNA for the CDR3 is TGTGCCAGCAGCGTAAGCCCGGCGGGGGTGGATACGCAGTATTTT.

This sequence joins TRBV5-1 and TRBJ2-5; 8 bases align to TRBD1. The CDR3 totals 15 residues. CDR1 is SGHRS and CDR2 is YFSETQ in the germline V gene. V lost 4 bases and J lost 5; bases outside the gene matches: 10. CDR3 protein: CASSDRQGSGETQYF. The CDR3 bases are TGCGCCAGCAGCGACCGACAGGGGTCCGGGGAGACCCAGTACTTC.

The rearrangement uses TRBV2 and TRBJ1-5; TRBD1 matches 10 bases. Looked up from germline, CDR1 is SNHLY and CDR2 is FYNNEI. J lost 5 bases, V lost 5 bases, and 3 bases had no gene match. CDR3 length: 14 amino acids. CDR3 nucleotides: TGTGCCAGCAGTACGACAGGGGGCGATCAGCCCCAGCATTTT. Residues: CASSTTGGDQPQHF.

This clone has a handful of counts. The rearrangement joins TRBV7-9 to TRBJ2-3, with D tentatively TRBD1 (6 bases). Germline CDR1 is SEHNR and CDR2 is FQNEAQ (reference sequence). V was shortened by 3 bases and J by 0 bases, with 10 bases between the two germline ends. CDR3 size: 15 residues. The DNA for the CDR3 is TGTGCCAGCAGCTTTGTGGGGGCAAGCACAGATACGCAGTATTTT. Residues: CASSFVGASTDTQYF.

This clone was seen only a few times. V is TRBV29-1 and J is TRBJ1-1, with D uncertain. The V and J ends lost 4 bases and 7 bases respectively, with 13 bases between them. CDR1 and CDR2 from the germline V gene are SQVTM and ANQGSEA. The CDR3 consists of 12 residues. The CDR3 spells CSVVVEGVEAFF. In DNA form, the CDR3 reads TGCAGCGTTGTGGTGGAGGGCGTTGAAGCTTTCTTT.

This clone was found a few times. J is TRBJ1-1 and V is TRBV5-6, with D unclear. The CDR3 contains 14 residues. Germline V gene lookup returns CDR1 SGHDT and CDR2 YYEEEE. V lost 0 bases, J lost 6 bases, and 12 bases lay in between. Here the CDR3 reads CASSLVSGRPEAFF. The CDR3 DNA follows: TGTGCCAGCAGCTTGGTTAGTGGCAGACCTGAAGCTTTCTTT.

The V call is TRBV10-3, the J call TRBJ1-2; D call uncertain. This CDR3 has 16 amino acids. Germline assignment: CDR1 ENHRY and CDR2 SYGVKD. V gave up 0 bases and J gave up 2 bases, with 13 bases separating them. CDR3 sequence: CAISESPLGRNYGYTF. The CDR3 DNA sequence: TGTGCCATCAGTGAGTCACCGCTGGGGAGGAACTATGGCTACACCTTC.

The chain couples TRBV29-1 to TRBJ2-7, with a weak D call TRBD2 (6 bases). Looked up from germline, CDR1 is SQVTM and CDR2 is ANQGSEA. This CDR3 spans 13 amino acids. The V end lost 7 bases, the J end lost 2 bases, and 15 bases lay between the germline ends. Here the CDR3 DNA reads TGCAGCGCTCGGGCGGGATCAACCTACGAGCAGTACTTC. Translation gives CSARAGSTYEQYF.

In the case of this clone: At one end the junction does not follow the germline gene, possibly because of a read error. CDR3 amino acids: CASSLGGGFNDEQFF. CDR3 nucleotides: TGTGCTAGCAGCTTAGGAGGGGGGTTTAACGATGAGCAGTTCTTC. V usage is TRBV7-7 and J usage is TRBJ2-1; either TRBD1 or TRBD2 may supply D (6 bases each). The CDR3 spans 15 residues. Germline CDR1 and CDR2: SSHAT and FNYEAQ (reference sequence).

The chain carries TRBV7-9 and TRBJ2-7; D is perhaps TRBD1 (6 bases). The CDR3 spans 14 residues. Germline values: CDR1 SEHNR, CDR2 FQNEAQ (reference sequence). Trimming left V 7 bases short and J 0 bases short, with 13 bases between. The CDR3 sequence: CASTQTGGSYEQYF. The DNA for the CDR3 is TGTGCCAGCACCCAGACAGGAGGCTCCTACGAGCAGTACTTC.

This chain uses TRBV14 with TRBJ1-1; D perhaps matches TRBD1 (5 bases). The CDR3 consists of 13 residues. Germline V gene sequence: CDR1 SGHDN, CDR2 FVKESK. Trimming stripped 3 bases from V and 9 bases from J, with 14 bases between. The CDR3 here is CASSQRGNGKAFF. For the CDR3, the DNA is TGTGCCAGCAGCCAGAGGGGAAATGGGAAAGCTTTCTTT. The variable domain in full, completed from reference TRBV14 and TRBJ1-1, reads EAGVTQFPSHSVIEKGQTVTLRCDPISGHDNLYWYRRVMGKEIKFLLHFVKESKQDESGMPNNRFLAERTGGTYSTLKVQPAELEDSGVYFCASSQRGNGKAFFGQGTRLTVV.

This rearrangement joins TRBV2 to TRBJ1-4, with D perhaps matching TRBD1 (6 bases). Germline CDR1 reads SNHLY; CDR2 reads FYNNEI. CDR3 length: 15 amino acids. V was shortened by 7 bases and J by 4 bases, with 16 bases between the two germline ends. CDR3 loop: CASNTGRTFNEKLFF. CDR3 coding DNA: TGTGCCAGCAACACAGGGAGAACCTTTAATGAAAAACTGTTTTTT.

The CDR3, as DNA: TGTGCCAGCAGCCCGGATCCTAGCGGTGGATTCACAGATACGCAGTATTTT. Protein: CASSPDPSGGFTDTQYF. The chain has TRBV7-2 and TRBJ2-3; TRBD2 aligns across 7 bases. Trimming took 5 bases from V and 2 from J; bases not matched to a gene: 13. Germline V lookup: CDR1 SGHTA, CDR2 FQGNSA. The CDR3 contains 17 residues.

This clone was detected a few times. The chain joins TRBV18 to TRBJ1-1, with 7 bases matching TRBD1. CDR3 length: 15 amino acids. Germline lookup yields CDR1 KGHSH and CDR2 LQKENI. Trimming took 3 bases from V and 6 from J; bases not matched to a gene: 10. The CDR3 protein is CASSPRTGLPPEAFF. CDR3 nucleotides: TGTGCCAGCTCACCTCGGACAGGACTTCCTCCTGAAGCTTTCTTT.

The genes are TRBV7-6 and TRBJ2-2; no clear D. Trimming removed 5 bases from V and 4 bases from J, with 17 bases in between. The CDR3 is 16 amino acids. CDR1 SGHVS and CDR2 FNYEAQ come from the germline V gene. CDR3: CASSPTVLSSTGELFF. Here the CDR3 DNA reads TGTGCCAGCAGCCCAACGGTTCTGTCATCCACCGGGGAGCTGTTTTTT. Filled out from reference TRBV7-6 and TRBJ2-2, the complete variable domain reads GAGVSQSPRYKVTKRGQDVALRCDPISGHVSLYWYRQALGQGPEFLTYFNYEAQQDKSGLPNDRFSAERPEGSISTLTIQRTEQRDSAMYRCASSPTVLSSTGELFFGEGSRLTVL.

CDR3 amino acids: CASSLEYAYNEQFF. Written as DNA, the CDR3 is TGTGCCAGCAGCTTAGAGTATGCGTACAATGAGCAGTTCTTC. The rearrangement links TRBV11-2 to TRBJ2-1; no definite D call. Germline V lookup: CDR1 SGHAT, CDR2 FQNNGV. V was clipped by 0 bases and J by 4 bases, with 7 bases between them. The CDR3 has 14 residues. Full variable domain (outside the CDR3, taken from reference TRBV11-2 and TRBJ2-1): EAGVAQSPRYKIIEKRQSVAFWCNPISGHATLYWYQQILGQGPKLLIQFQNNGVVDDSQLPKDRFSAERLKGVDSTLKIQPAKLEDSAVYLCASSLEYAYNEQFFGPGTRLTVL.

This clone was picked up a small number of times. The rearrangement links TRBV6-6 to TRBJ2-5; D is uncertain. V gave up 5 bases and J gave up 2 bases, with 6 bases separating them. Germline CDR1 and CDR2: MNHNY and SVGAGI (reference sequence). The CDR3 spans 12 residues. CDR3 in DNA: TGTGCCAGCAGTGGTACTCAAGAGACCCAGTACTTC. The encoded protein is CASSGTQETQYF.